This T cell receptor beta chain was profiled in a study of T cells in Graves' hyperthyroidism and ophthalmopathy. CDR3 size: 18 residues. The ends were cut back, 5 bases at V and 2 bases at J, with 23 bases in the middle. CDR1 KGHDR and CDR2 SFDVKD come from the germline V gene. From RNA transcripts, TCR beta CDR3 regions were amplified. Researchers ran a first-round RT-PCR on the TCR CDR3 using the HTBI primer set. TCRdb ran MiXCR on the multiplex PCR reads and lists one entry per CDR3 protein. Counted here are about 300,000 distinct CDR3 sequences, 16% occurring once; the ten biggest clones make up approximately 31%. Overall study findings and caveats: Blood samples included most of the expanded thyroid clonotypes exceeding 0.001.

This clonotype was seen a few times. Its target is unknown. If no ophthalmopathy progression occurred within 18 months, Graves' hyperthyroidism was stable. The sequenced sample was blood. The clonotype originates from a man between 25 and 39 years old with Graves' hyperthyroidism. The chain is built from TRBV24-1 and TRBJ2-5; possibly TRBD2 for D (6 bases). The CDR3 sequence is CATSGVRDPGGNQETQYF. The CDR3 DNA is TGTGCCACCAGTGGCGTCCGGGACCCAGGCGGGAATCAAGAGACCCAGTACTTC.